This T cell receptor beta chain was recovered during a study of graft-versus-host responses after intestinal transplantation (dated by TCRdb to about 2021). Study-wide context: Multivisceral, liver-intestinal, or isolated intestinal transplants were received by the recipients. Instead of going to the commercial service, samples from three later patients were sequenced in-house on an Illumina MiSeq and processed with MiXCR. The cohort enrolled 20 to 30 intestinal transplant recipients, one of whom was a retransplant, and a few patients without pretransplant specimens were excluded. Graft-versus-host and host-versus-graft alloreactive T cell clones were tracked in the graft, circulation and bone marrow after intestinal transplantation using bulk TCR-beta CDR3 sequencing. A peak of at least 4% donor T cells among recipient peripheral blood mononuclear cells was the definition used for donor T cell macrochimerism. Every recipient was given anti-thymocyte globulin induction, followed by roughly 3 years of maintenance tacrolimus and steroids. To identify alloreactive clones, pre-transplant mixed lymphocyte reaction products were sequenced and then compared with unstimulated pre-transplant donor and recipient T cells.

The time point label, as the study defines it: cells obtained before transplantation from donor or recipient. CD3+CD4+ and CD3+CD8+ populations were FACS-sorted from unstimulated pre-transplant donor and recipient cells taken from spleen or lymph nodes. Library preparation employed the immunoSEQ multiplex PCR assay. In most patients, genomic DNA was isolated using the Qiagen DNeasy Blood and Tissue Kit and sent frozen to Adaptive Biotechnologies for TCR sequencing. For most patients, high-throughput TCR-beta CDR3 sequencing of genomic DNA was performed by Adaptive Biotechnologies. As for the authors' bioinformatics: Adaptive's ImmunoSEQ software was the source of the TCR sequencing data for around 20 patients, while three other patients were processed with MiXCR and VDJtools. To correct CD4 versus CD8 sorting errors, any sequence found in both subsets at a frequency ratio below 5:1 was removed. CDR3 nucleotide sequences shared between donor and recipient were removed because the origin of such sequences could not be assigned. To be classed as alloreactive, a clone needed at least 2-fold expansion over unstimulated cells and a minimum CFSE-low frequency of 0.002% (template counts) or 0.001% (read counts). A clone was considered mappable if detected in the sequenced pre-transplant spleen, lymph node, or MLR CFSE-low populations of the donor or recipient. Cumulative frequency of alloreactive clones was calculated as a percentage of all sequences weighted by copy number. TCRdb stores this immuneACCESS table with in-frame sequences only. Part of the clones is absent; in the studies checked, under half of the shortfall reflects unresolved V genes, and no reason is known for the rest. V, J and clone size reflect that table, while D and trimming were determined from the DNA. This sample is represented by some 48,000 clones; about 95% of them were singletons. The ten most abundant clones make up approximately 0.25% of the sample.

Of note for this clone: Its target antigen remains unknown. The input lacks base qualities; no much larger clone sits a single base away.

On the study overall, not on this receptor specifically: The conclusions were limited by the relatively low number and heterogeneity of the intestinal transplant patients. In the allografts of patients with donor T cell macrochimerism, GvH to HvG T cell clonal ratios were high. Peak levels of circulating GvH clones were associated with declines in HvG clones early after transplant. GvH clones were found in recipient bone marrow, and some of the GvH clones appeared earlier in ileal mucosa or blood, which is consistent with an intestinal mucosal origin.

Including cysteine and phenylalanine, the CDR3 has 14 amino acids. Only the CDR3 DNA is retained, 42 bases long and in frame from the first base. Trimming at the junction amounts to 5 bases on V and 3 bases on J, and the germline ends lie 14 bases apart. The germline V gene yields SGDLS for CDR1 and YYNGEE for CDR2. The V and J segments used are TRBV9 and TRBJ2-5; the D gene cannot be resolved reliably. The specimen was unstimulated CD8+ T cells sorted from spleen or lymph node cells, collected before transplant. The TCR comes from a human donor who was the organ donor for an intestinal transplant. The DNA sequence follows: TGTGCCAGCAGTCCTCCCGTAGCAGAAGAGACCCAGTACTTC. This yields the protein CASSPPVAEETQYF.